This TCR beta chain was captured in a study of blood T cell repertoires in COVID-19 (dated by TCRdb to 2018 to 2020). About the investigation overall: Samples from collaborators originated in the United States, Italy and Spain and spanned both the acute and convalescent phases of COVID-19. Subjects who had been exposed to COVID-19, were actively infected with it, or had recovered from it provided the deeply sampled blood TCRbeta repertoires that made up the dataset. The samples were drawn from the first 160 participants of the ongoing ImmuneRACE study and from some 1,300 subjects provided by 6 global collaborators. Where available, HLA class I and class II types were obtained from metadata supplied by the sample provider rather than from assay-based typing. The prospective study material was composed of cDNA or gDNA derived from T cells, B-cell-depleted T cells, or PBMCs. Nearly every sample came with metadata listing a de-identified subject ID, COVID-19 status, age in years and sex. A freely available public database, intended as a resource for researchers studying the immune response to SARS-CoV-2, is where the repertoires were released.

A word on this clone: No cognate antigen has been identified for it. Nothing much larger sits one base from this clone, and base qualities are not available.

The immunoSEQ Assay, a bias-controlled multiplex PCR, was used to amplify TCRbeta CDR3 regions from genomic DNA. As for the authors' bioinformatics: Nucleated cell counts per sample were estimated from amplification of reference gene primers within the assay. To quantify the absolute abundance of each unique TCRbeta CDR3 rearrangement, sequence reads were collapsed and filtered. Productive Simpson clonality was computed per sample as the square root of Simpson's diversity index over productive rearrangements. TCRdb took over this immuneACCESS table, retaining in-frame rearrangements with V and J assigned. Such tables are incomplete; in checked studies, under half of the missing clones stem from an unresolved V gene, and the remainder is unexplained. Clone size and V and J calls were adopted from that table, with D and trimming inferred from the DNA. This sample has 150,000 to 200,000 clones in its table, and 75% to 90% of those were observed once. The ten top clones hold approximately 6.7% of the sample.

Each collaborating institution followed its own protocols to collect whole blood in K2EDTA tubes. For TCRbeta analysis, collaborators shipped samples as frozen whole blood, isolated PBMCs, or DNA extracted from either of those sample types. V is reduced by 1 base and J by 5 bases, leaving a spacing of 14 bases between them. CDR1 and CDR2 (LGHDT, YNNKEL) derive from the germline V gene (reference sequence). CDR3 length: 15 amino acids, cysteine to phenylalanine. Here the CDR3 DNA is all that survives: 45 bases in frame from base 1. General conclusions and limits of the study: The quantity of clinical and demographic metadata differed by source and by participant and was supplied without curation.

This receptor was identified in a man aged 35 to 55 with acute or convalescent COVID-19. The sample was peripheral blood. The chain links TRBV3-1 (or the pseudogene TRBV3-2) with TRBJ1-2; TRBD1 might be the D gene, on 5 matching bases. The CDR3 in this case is CASSQGYPRGYGYTF. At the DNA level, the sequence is TGTGCCAGCAGCCAAGGCTACCCGCGGGGGTATGGCTACACCTTC.